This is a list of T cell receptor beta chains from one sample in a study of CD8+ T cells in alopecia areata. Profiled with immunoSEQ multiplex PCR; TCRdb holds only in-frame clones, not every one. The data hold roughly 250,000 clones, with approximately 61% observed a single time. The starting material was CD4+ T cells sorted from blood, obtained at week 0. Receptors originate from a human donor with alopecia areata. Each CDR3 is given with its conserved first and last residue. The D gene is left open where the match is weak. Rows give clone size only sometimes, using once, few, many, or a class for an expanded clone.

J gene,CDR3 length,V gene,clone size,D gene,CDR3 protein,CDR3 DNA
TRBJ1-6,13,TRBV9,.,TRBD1,CASSGGGQSPLHF,TGTGCCAGCAGCGGAGGGGGCCAATCACCCCTCCACTTT
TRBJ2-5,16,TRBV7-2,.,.,CASSLAGAQGQETQYF,TGTGCCAGCAGCTTAGCAGGGGCACAGGGCCAAGAGACCCAGTACTTC
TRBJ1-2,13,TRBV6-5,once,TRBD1,CASTRRGHGGYTF,TGTGCCAGCACTCGCAGGGGGCACGGTGGCTACACCTTC
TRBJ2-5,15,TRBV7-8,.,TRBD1,CASSKEGQGEETQYF,TGTGCCAGCAGTAAGGAGGGACAGGGAGAAGAGACCCAGTACTTC
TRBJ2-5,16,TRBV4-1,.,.,CASSQDLRGPWGTQYF,TGCGCCAGCAGCCAAGATCTTAGGGGCCCCTGGGGGACCCAGTACTTC
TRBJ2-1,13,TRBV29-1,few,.,CSVVSQGYNEQFF,TGCAGCGTTGTCTCACAGGGCTACAATGAGCAGTTCTTC
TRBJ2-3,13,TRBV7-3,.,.,CASSLSGADTQYF,TGTGCCAGCAGCTTGTCCGGGGCGGATACGCAGTATTTT
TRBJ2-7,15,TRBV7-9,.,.,CASSPRRDSGAEQYF,TGTGCCAGCAGCCCGCGGCGGGACTCCGGTGCAGAGCAGTACTTC
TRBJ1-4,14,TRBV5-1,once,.,CASSLTGSGEKLFF,TGCGCCAGCAGCTTGACAGGGTCGGGTGAAAAACTGTTTTTT
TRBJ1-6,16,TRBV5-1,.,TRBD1,CASSSNPGQGNSPLHF,TGCGCCAGCAGCTCAAACCCGGGACAGGGGAATTCACCCCTCCACTTT
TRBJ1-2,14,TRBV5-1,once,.,CASSPSSDNYGYTF,TGCGCCAGCAGCCCCTCCTCGGATAACTATGGCTACACCTTC
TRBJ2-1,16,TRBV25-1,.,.,CASSDGEGPPYNEQFF,TGTGCCAGCAGTGATGGTGAGGGACCACCCTACAATGAGCAGTTCTTC
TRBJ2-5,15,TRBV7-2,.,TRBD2,CASSLLGGGAETQYF,TGTGCCAGCAGCTTACTTGGCGGGGGGGCGGAGACCCAGTACTTC
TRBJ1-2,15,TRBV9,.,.,CASRGAGLANYGYTF,TGTGCCAGCAGAGGTGCAGGGCTCGCTAACTATGGCTACACCTTC
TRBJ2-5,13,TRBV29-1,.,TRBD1,CSVDRARQETQYF,TGCAGCGTAGACAGGGCGAGACAAGAGACCCAGTACTTC
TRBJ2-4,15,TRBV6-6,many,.,CASSYSGDGKNIQYF,TGTGCCAGCAGTTACTCCGGGGATGGCAAAAACATTCAGTACTTC
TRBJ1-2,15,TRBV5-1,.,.,CASSLGSGVNYGYTF,TGCGCCAGCAGCTTGGGTTCAGGGGTTAACTATGGCTACACCTTC
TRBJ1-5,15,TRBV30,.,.,CAWSAQTGANQPQHF,TGTGCCTGGAGTGCCCAGACAGGCGCGAATCAGCCCCAGCATTTT
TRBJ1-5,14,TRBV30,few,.,CACSPGVGNQPQHF,TGTGCCTGCTCTCCAGGGGTTGGTAATCAGCCCCAGCATTTT
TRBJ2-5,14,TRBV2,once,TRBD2,CASSFSGGPETQYF,TGTGCCAGCAGTTTTAGCGGGGGTCCAGAGACCCAGTACTTC
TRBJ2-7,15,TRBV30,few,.,CAWSKEWEFAYEQYF,TGTGCCTGGAGTAAGGAGTGGGAATTTGCCTACGAGCAGTACTTC
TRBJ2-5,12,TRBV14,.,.,CASSQVQETQYF,TGTGCCAGCAGCCAGGTACAAGAGACCCAGTACTTC
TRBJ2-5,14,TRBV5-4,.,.,CASSLGLYQETQYF,TGTGCCAGCAGCCTGGGTCTGTACCAAGAGACCCAGTACTTC
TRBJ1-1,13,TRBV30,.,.,CAWSVQGSTEAFF,TGTGCCTGGAGTGTACAGGGATCCACTGAAGCTTTCTTT
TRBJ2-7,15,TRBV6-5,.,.,CASSYSTGSGYEQYF,TGTGCCAGCAGTTACTCGACAGGATCGGGCTACGAGCAGTACTTC
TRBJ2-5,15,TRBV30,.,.,CAWTFRGLYQETQYF,TGTGCCTGGACCTTTCGGGGTCTCTACCAAGAGACCCAGTACTTC
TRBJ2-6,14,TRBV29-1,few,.,CSVVAGTGANVLTF,TGCAGCGTTGTAGCTGGGACTGGGGCCAACGTCCTGACTTTC
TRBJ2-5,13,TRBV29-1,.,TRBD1,CSGGQGGLETQYF,TGCAGCGGCGGACAGGGCGGATTGGAGACCCAGTACTTC
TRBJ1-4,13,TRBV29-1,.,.,CSVEGAGAWGLFF,TGCAGCGTTGAAGGGGCAGGGGCTTGGGGACTGTTTTTT
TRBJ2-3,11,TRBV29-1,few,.,CSVDFTDTQYF,TGCAGCGTTGACTTCACAGATACGCAGTATTTT
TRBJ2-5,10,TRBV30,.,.,CAWVRETQYF,TGTGCCTGGGTCCGAGAGACCCAGTACTTC